A selection of T cell receptor beta chains follows, all from one sample in a study of blood T cell repertoires in COVID-19. The data were produced by immunoSEQ multiplex PCR, yet TCRdb's version contains in-frame clones alone and is incomplete. Of some 200,000 clones in the sample, about 86% were seen once. The sample was peripheral blood. Source of these receptors: a human donor with acute or convalescent COVID-19. The donor label of this sample is uncertain. Each CDR3 is given with its conserved first and last residue. The D gene is left open where the match is weak. Only some rows state a clone size, as once, few, many or a class for expanded clones.

>-|-|12|TRBJ1-2|TRBV28
CAITGGTGGYTF
TGTGCCATAACAGGCGGGACGGGGGGCTACACCTTC
>TRBD2|-|16|TRBJ2-5|TRBV5-1
CASSLPSGGYQETQYF
TGCGCCAGCAGCCTACCTAGCGGGGGGTACCAAGAGACCCAGTACTTC
>TRBD1|-|15|TRBJ2-5|TRBV2
CASSSETGIIGTQYF
TGTGCCAGCAGCTCCGAGACAGGGATAATTGGGACCCAGTACTTC
>-|once|14|TRBJ2-1|TRBV5-1
CATAQAGNYNEQFF
TGCGCCACCGCGCAAGCGGGCAACTACAATGAGCAGTTCTTC
>-|-|13|TRBJ2-7|TRBV18
CASSPPTGDEQYF
TGTGCCAGCTCACCACCAACGGGGGACGAGCAGTACTTC
>TRBD2|-|18|TRBJ2-5|TRBV9
CASSVGASGTGGVETQYF
TGTGCCAGCAGCGTCGGGGCTAGCGGAACTGGAGGGGTAGAGACCCAGTACTTC
>-|-|14|TRBJ2-3|TRBV5-5
CASSLTVSTDTQYF
TGTGCCAGCAGCTTGACAGTAAGCACAGATACGCAGTATTTT
>TRBD1|-|17|TRBJ1-5|TRBV19
CASSIDGQGVSGQPQHF
TGTGCCAGTAGTATAGATGGACAGGGGGTTAGTGGTCAGCCCCAGCATTTT
>-|-|15|TRBJ2-1|TRBV20-1
CSASRSGSSYNEQFF
TGCAGTGCTAGTCGAAGCGGTAGCTCCTACAATGAGCAGTTCTTC
>-|-|15|TRBJ1-2|TRBV15
CATSRAPTGDSGYTF
TGTGCCACCAGCAGAGCCCCCACGGGAGATTCGGGCTACACCTTC
>-|-|18|TRBJ2-5|TRBV7-2
CASSPKGPYSALQETQYF
TGTGCCAGCAGCCCAAAGGGGCCCTACAGCGCCCTCCAAGAGACCCAGTACTTC
>TRBD2|-|13|TRBJ2-5|TRBV30
CAWSDGGARTQYF
TGTGCCTGGAGTGACGGGGGGGCCCGGACCCAGTACTTC
>TRBD2|-|14|TRBJ2-5|TRBV5-4
CASTPGGGAKTQYF
TGTGCCAGCACTCCCGGCGGGGGAGCGAAGACCCAGTACTTC